A selection of T cell receptor beta chains follows, all from one sample in a study of blood T cell repertoires in COVID-19. The table came from immunoSEQ multiplex PCR; TCRdb's copy has only in-frame clones and leaves some out. The repertoire holds roughly 130,000 clones, with around four fifths as singletons. Material for sequencing was PBMCs or T cells enriched from blood (not recorded which). Source of these receptors: a woman between 50 and 59 years old with acute COVID-19. CDR3s include the opening cysteine and the closing phenylalanine or tryptophan. Each record gives: clone size, J gene, V gene, D gene, CDR3 protein, CDR3 DNA. A D gene is named only where the DNA matches it firmly. Clone size is stated in some rows and not others, as once, few, many or a class when expanded.

size: -; J: TRBJ1-3; V: TRBV30; D: -; CDR3: CAWSAGEGGNTIYF; DNA: TGTGCCTGGAGCGCAGGGGAAGGTGGAAACACCATATATTTT
size: once; J: TRBJ2-5; V: TRBV12-3/TRBV12-4; D: TRBD2; CDR3: CASSFGGEGTQYF; DNA: TGTGCCAGCAGTTTCGGTGGGGAGGGGACCCAGTACTTC
size: -; J: TRBJ1-1; V: TRBV4-1; D: TRBD1; CDR3: CASSQAMGQRNTEAFF; DNA: TGCGCCAGCAGCCAAGCCATGGGACAGCGGAACACTGAAGCTTTCTTT
size: -; J: TRBJ2-7; V: TRBV7-2; D: TRBD2; CDR3: CASSLGLAAVEQYF; DNA: TGTGCCAGCAGCTTAGGGCTAGCGGCGGTCGAGCAGTACTTC
size: -; J: TRBJ2-1; V: TRBV27; D: TRBD2; CDR3: CASSPGREGPNEQFF; DNA: TGTGCCAGCAGTCCCGGGCGGGAGGGCCCCAATGAGCAGTTCTTC
size: once; J: TRBJ2-2; V: TRBV7-8; D: -; CDR3: CASSLSRIANTGELFF; DNA: TGTGCCAGCAGCTTATCGAGGATAGCGAACACCGGGGAGCTGTTTTTT
size: -; J: TRBJ1-2; V: TRBV6-1; D: -; CDR3: CASSENRSGGAYTF; DNA: TGTGCCAGCAGTGAAAATCGGTCTGGGGGCGCTTACACCTTC
size: -; J: TRBJ2-1; V: TRBV10-3; D: TRBD1; CDR3: CAISPGQGRLDEQFF; DNA: TGTGCCATCAGCCCTGGACAGGGTCGTCTCGATGAGCAGTTCTTC
size: -; J: TRBJ2-2; V: TRBV10-1; D: TRBD1; CDR3: CASRAGTGGSTGTGELFF; DNA: TGCGCCAGCAGGGCCGGGACAGGGGGATCGACCGGCACCGGGGAGCTGTTTTTT
size: -; J: TRBJ2-7; V: TRBV7-9; D: -; CDR3: CASSIRLSGGDEQYF; DNA: TGTGCCAGCAGCATCCGGCTAAGTGGCGGCGACGAGCAGTACTTC
size: -; J: TRBJ2-2; V: TRBV7-9; D: TRBD1; CDR3: CASSYRGLAGGELFF; DNA: TGTGCCAGCAGCTACAGGGGGCTTGCCGGCGGGGAGCTGTTTTTT
size: -; J: TRBJ1-1; V: TRBV6-5; D: -; CDR3: CASRVGQPNTEAFF; DNA: TGTGCCAGCAGGGTCGGACAGCCGAACACTGAAGCTTTCTTT
size: -; J: TRBJ1-4; V: TRBV2; D: -; CDR3: CASSDRVTNEKLFF; DNA: TGTGCCAGCAGTGACAGGGTAACTAATGAAAAACTGTTTTTT
size: -; J: TRBJ2-1; V: TRBV5-1; D: -; CDR3: CASSLLPGSGNEQFF; DNA: TGCGCCAGCAGCTTGTTGCCAGGGTCTGGCAATGAGCAGTTCTTC
size: -; J: TRBJ1-2; V: TRBV7-2; D: -; CDR3: CASSSNRQAQVSGYTF; DNA: TGTGCCAGCAGCTCCAACCGACAGGCCCAGGTCTCGGGCTACACCTTC
size: once; J: TRBJ2-3; V: TRBV3-1/TRBV3-2; D: -; CDR3: CASSRQEASSTDTQYF; DNA: TGTGCCAGCAGCCGCCAAGAGGCTAGCAGCACAGATACGCAGTATTTT
size: -; J: TRBJ2-5; V: TRBV7-9; D: TRBD2; CDR3: CASTQGLAGVGETQYF; DNA: TGTGCCAGCACCCAGGGACTAGCGGGAGTGGGAGAGACCCAGTACTTC
size: -; J: TRBJ1-2; V: TRBV7-9; D: -; CDR3: CASSPRGGYSGYTF; DNA: TGTGCCAGCAGCCCGAGGGGGGGGTATTCGGGCTACACCTTC
size: -; J: TRBJ2-1; V: TRBV6-2/TRBV6-3; D: TRBD2; CDR3: CASSRLAGGYNEQFF; DNA: TGTGCCAGCAGTCGACTAGCGGGGGGCTACAATGAGCAGTTCTTC
size: -; J: TRBJ1-1; V: TRBV6-5; D: TRBD1; CDR3: CASRMDRGNTEAFF; DNA: TGTGCCAGCAGGATGGACAGGGGGAACACTGAAGCTTTCTTT
size: -; J: TRBJ2-7; V: TRBV27; D: -; CDR3: CASSFRLSYEQYF; DNA: TGTGCCAGCAGTTTCCGTCTCTCCTACGAGCAGTACTTC
size: -; J: TRBJ1-2; V: TRBV4-2; D: -; CDR3: CASSQDSTGYGYTF; DNA: TGTGCCAGCAGCCAAGATTCGACAGGCTATGGCTACACCTTC
size: -; J: TRBJ2-1; V: TRBV9; D: TRBD2; CDR3: CASSHPTSGTYRPRDEQFF; DNA: TGTGCCAGCAGCCATCCCACTAGCGGGACCTACCGACCAAGGGATGAGCAGTTCTTC
size: once; J: TRBJ1-5; V: TRBV7-2; D: TRBD1; CDR3: CASSSGQGQPQHF; DNA: TGTGCCAGCAGCTCCGGACAGGGCCAGCCCCAGCATTTT
size: -; J: TRBJ2-1; V: TRBV20-1; D: -; CDR3: CSAPTRDEQFF; DNA: TGCAGTGCGCCAACTCGCGATGAGCAGTTCTTC
size: -; J: TRBJ2-1; V: TRBV30; D: TRBD2; CDR3: CAGTSGRSNEQFF; DNA: TGTGCCGGGACTAGCGGGAGGTCCAATGAGCAGTTCTTC
size: -; J: TRBJ2-1; V: TRBV6-5; D: TRBD2; CDR3: CASIRGSPYNEQFF; DNA: TGTGCCAGCATCCGCGGGAGCCCCTACAATGAGCAGTTCTTC
size: -; J: TRBJ2-2; V: TRBV5-1; D: TRBD1; CDR3: CASSGTGSSDAGELFF; DNA: TGCGCCAGCAGCGGGACAGGGTCTAGTGACGCCGGGGAGCTGTTTTTT
size: -; J: TRBJ2-2; V: TRBV7-2; D: TRBD2; CDR3: CASSLAAGGPTGELFF; DNA: TGTGCCAGCAGCTTAGCAGCGGGAGGGCCCACCGGGGAGCTGTTTTTT
size: -; J: TRBJ1-2; V: TRBV3-1/TRBV3-2; D: -; CDR3: CASSQDRGSYGYTF; DNA: TGTGCCAGCAGCCAAGACAGGGGAAGCTATGGCTACACCTTC
size: -; J: TRBJ1-1; V: TRBV7-3; D: -; CDR3: CASSQGMNTEAFF; DNA: TGTGCCAGCAGCCAGGGGATGAACACTGAAGCTTTCTTT
size: few; J: TRBJ1-4; V: TRBV5-1; D: -; CDR3: CASSLALNGLREKLFF; DNA: TGCGCCAGCAGCTTGGCCCTCAACGGGTTGCGTGAAAAACTGTTTTTT
size: -; J: TRBJ1-2; V: TRBV5-1; D: -; CDR3: CASSLEPGAGYTF; DNA: TGCGCCAGCAGCTTGGAGCCAGGGGCTGGCTACACCTTC
size: once; J: TRBJ1-1; V: TRBV4-2; D: -; CDR3: CASSQLTGNEAFF; DNA: TGTGCCAGCAGCCAACTCACAGGGAATGAAGCTTTCTTT
size: -; J: TRBJ1-1; V: TRBV6-1; D: -; CDR3: CASSEGQAGGTEAFF; DNA: TGTGCCAGCAGTGAAGGACAGGCCGGGGGGACTGAAGCTTTCTTT
size: -; J: TRBJ2-2; V: TRBV5-4; D: -; CDR3: CASSPQGIAGELFF; DNA: TGTGCCAGCAGCCCTCAGGGGATCGCCGGGGAGCTGTTTTTT
size: few; J: TRBJ1-4; V: TRBV27; D: TRBD1; CDR3: CASSSMQGAGNEKLFF; DNA: TGTGCCAGCAGTTCAATGCAGGGGGCAGGGAATGAAAAACTGTTTTTT
size: -; J: TRBJ1-2; V: TRBV10-3; D: TRBD1; CDR3: CAISPGQYGYTF; DNA: TGTGCCATCAGTCCGGGACAGTATGGCTACACCTTC
size: -; J: TRBJ2-3; V: TRBV5-1; D: TRBD2; CDR3: CASSPLAGADTQYF; DNA: TGCGCCAGCAGCCCCCTAGCGGGCGCAGATACGCAGTATTTT
size: -; J: TRBJ1-4; V: TRBV30; D: -; CDR3: CAWKDIRGEKLFF; DNA: TGTGCCTGGAAGGACATTAGAGGAGAAAAACTGTTTTTT